Listed below are T cell receptor beta chains from one sample, sequenced in a study of blood T cells in healthy people across ages. MiXCR was run by TCRdb on the 5' RACE reads, yielding one entry per CDR3 protein. The sample includes more than 800,000 distinct CDR3 sequences, under 55% of them seen just once. The sample taken for sequencing was blood. These receptors were taken from a woman aged 60 to 75 in good health. Both conserved end residues are part of each CDR3. The order of the fields is J gene, clone size, D gene, V gene, CDR3 protein, CDR3 DNA. A D gene is named only where the DNA matches it firmly. The listing skips clone size in some rows; elsewhere it reads once, few, many or a size class.

j_gene: TRBJ2-7; abundance: .; d_gene: TRBD1; v_gene: TRBV29-1; CDR3aa: CSVEKGQGSYEQYF; CDR3nt: TGCAGCGTTGAAAAGGGACAGGGCTCCTACGAGCAGTACTTC
j_gene: TRBJ2-5; abundance: few; d_gene: .; v_gene: TRBV20-1; CDR3aa: CSARAAGRQETQYF; CDR3nt: TGCAGTGCTAGAGCAGCAGGAAGACAAGAGACCCAGTACTTC
j_gene: TRBJ2-1; abundance: .; d_gene: TRBD2; v_gene: TRBV24-1; CDR3aa: CATSDVLADYNEQFF; CDR3nt: TGTGCCACCAGTGATGTACTAGCGGACTACAATGAGCAGTTCTTC
j_gene: TRBJ2-1; abundance: .; d_gene: .; v_gene: TRBV20-1; CDR3aa: CSASARERRNNEQFF; CDR3nt: TGCAGTGCTAGTGCGAGGGAACGTCGTAACAATGAGCAGTTCTTC
j_gene: TRBJ2-1; abundance: .; d_gene: .; v_gene: TRBV3-1; CDR3aa: CASSQDAPRSYNEQFF; CDR3nt: TGTGCCAGCAGCCAAGATGCACCCCGCTCCTACAATGAGCAGTTCTTC
j_gene: TRBJ1-2; abundance: .; d_gene: .; v_gene: TRBV3-1; CDR3aa: CASSQAPSGYTF; CDR3nt: TGTGCCAGCAGCCAGGCACCGTCTGGCTACACCTTC
j_gene: TRBJ1-1; abundance: .; d_gene: .; v_gene: TRBV7-9; CDR3aa: CASSSEVTEAFF; CDR3nt: TGTGCCAGCAGCTCCGAAGTCACTGAAGCTTTCTTT
j_gene: TRBJ2-3; abundance: .; d_gene: .; v_gene: TRBV20-1; CDR3aa: CSAPEAAAGTQYF; CDR3nt: TGCAGTGCTCCGGAGGCAGCAGCCGGGACGCAGTATTTT
j_gene: TRBJ2-5; abundance: .; d_gene: TRBD2; v_gene: TRBV12-3/TRBV12-4; CDR3aa: CASSLGGRVGETQYF; CDR3nt: TGTGCCAGCAGTTTAGGCGGGAGGGTGGGGGAGACCCAGTACTTC
j_gene: TRBJ1-1; abundance: .; d_gene: TRBD1; v_gene: TRBV27; CDR3aa: CASSYAGGTEAFF; CDR3nt: TGTGCCAGCAGCTACGCAGGGGGTACTGAAGCTTTCTTT
j_gene: TRBJ1-2; abundance: few; d_gene: .; v_gene: TRBV29-1; CDR3aa: CSVRTEPPNYGYTF; CDR3nt: TGCAGCGTACGGACAGAGCCTCCTAACTATGGCTACACCTTC
j_gene: TRBJ2-1; abundance: many; d_gene: .; v_gene: TRBV29-1; CDR3aa: CSATGGPTSYNEQFF; CDR3nt: TGCAGCGCCACCGGGGGCCCCACCTCCTACAATGAGCAGTTCTTC
j_gene: TRBJ2-1; abundance: many; d_gene: .; v_gene: TRBV25-1; CDR3aa: CASSAIGGYNEQFF; CDR3nt: TGTGCCAGCAGTGCAATTGGAGGTTACAATGAGCAGTTCTTC
j_gene: TRBJ2-7; abundance: .; d_gene: TRBD2; v_gene: TRBV20-1; CDR3aa: CSAASGRMYDEQYF; CDR3nt: TGCAGTGCTGCCAGCGGGAGGATGTATGACGAGCAGTACTTC
j_gene: TRBJ2-1; abundance: .; d_gene: TRBD2; v_gene: TRBV7-9; CDR3aa: CASSPLPGLGRDEQFF; CDR3nt: TGTGCCAGCAGCCCCCTCCCGGGACTAGGTCGAGATGAGCAGTTCTTC
j_gene: TRBJ2-5; abundance: .; d_gene: .; v_gene: TRBV4-1; CDR3aa: CASSFSFSETQYF; CDR3nt: TGCGCCAGCAGCTTCAGTTTTTCGGAGACCCAGTACTTC
j_gene: TRBJ2-3; abundance: few; d_gene: .; v_gene: TRBV6-5; CDR3aa: CASSYYGGGSTDTQYF; CDR3nt: TGTGCCAGCAGTTACTACGGAGGCGGGAGCACAGATACGCAGTATTTT
j_gene: TRBJ2-7; abundance: few; d_gene: .; v_gene: TRBV7-9; CDR3aa: CASSRPPSYEQYF; CDR3nt: TGTGCCAGCAGCCGCCCCCCCAGCTACGAGCAGTACTTC
j_gene: TRBJ2-7; abundance: .; d_gene: TRBD2; v_gene: TRBV5-1; CDR3aa: CASSPVAGVSYEQYF; CDR3nt: TGCGCCAGCAGCCCTGTAGCGGGAGTTTCCTACGAGCAGTACTTC
j_gene: TRBJ2-7; abundance: many; d_gene: TRBD2; v_gene: TRBV11-2; CDR3aa: CASSLTPGTRGEQYF; CDR3nt: TGTGCCAGCAGCTTAACCCCAGGGACTAGGGGCGAGCAGTACTTC
j_gene: TRBJ2-3; abundance: .; d_gene: .; v_gene: TRBV20-1; CDR3aa: CSAIQDSTDTQYF; CDR3nt: TGCAGTGCAATACAGGACAGCACAGATACGCAGTATTTT
j_gene: TRBJ2-7; abundance: many; d_gene: TRBD2; v_gene: TRBV20-1; CDR3aa: CSASGQGGLAAYEQYF; CDR3nt: TGCAGTGCTAGCGGTCAGGGAGGACTAGCAGCCTACGAGCAGTACTTC
j_gene: TRBJ1-1; abundance: .; d_gene: .; v_gene: TRBV12-3/TRBV12-4; CDR3aa: CASRPEGLNTEAFF; CDR3nt: TGTGCCAGCAGACCGGAGGGGTTGAACACTGAAGCTTTCTTT
j_gene: TRBJ2-3; abundance: .; d_gene: TRBD2; v_gene: TRBV18; CDR3aa: CASSPKAGVTTDTQYF; CDR3nt: TGTGCCAGCTCACCTAAGGCGGGAGTAACCACAGATACGCAGTATTTT
j_gene: TRBJ2-7; abundance: few; d_gene: .; v_gene: TRBV7-9; CDR3aa: CASSSGHTYEQYF; CDR3nt: TGTGCCAGCAGCTCGGGTCATACCTACGAGCAGTACTTC
j_gene: TRBJ1-2; abundance: few; d_gene: TRBD1; v_gene: TRBV27; CDR3aa: CASSNRDRGLYGYTF; CDR3nt: TGTGCCAGCAGTAACCGGGACAGGGGGCTCTATGGCTACACCTTC
j_gene: TRBJ2-7; abundance: few; d_gene: TRBD1; v_gene: TRBV6-6; CDR3aa: CASRTGGDYEQYF; CDR3nt: TGTGCCAGCAGGACAGGGGGTGACTACGAGCAGTACTTC
j_gene: TRBJ2-4; abundance: .; d_gene: .; v_gene: TRBV20-1; CDR3aa: CSARGAALAKNIQYF; CDR3nt: TGCAGTGCTAGAGGGGCCGCACTAGCCAAAAACATTCAGTACTTC
j_gene: TRBJ2-7; abundance: .; d_gene: .; v_gene: TRBV12-3/TRBV12-4; CDR3aa: CASGLADRVSSYEQYF; CDR3nt: TGTGCCAGCGGATTAGCGGACCGTGTGAGCTCCTACGAGCAGTACTTC